These 2 T cell receptor beta chains were all obtained from the same sample, sequenced in a study of T cells in Graves' hyperthyroidism and ophthalmopathy (dated by TCRdb to 2018 to 2020). The library came from multiplex PCR. Sequencing used an Illumina HiSeq 2000. Amplification of TCR beta CDR3 regions was carried out from RNA transcripts. For the first round of RT-PCR on the TCR CDR3, the HTBI primer set was used together with the Qiagen OneStep RT-PCR kit. TCRdb passed the public sequencing reads through fastp at Q25 and MiXCR, retaining productive beta sequences. Under each unique CDR3 protein, matching rows form one entry showing the most common genes and DNA. The sample data list about 300,000 distinct CDR3 sequences, and around 13% of these were observed just once. The biggest ten clones account for approximately 7.9% of the sample. The sample taken for sequencing was blood. All receptors come from a woman aged 35 to 49 with Graves' hyperthyroidism.

This chain connects TRBV20-1 to TRBJ2-2, with TRBD1 as a possible D gene (6 bases). V was clipped by 2 bases and J by 4 bases, with 17 bases between them. The CDR3 is 16 amino acids. CDR1 DFQATT and CDR2 SNEGSKA come from the germline V gene (reference sequence). CDR3 sequence reads: CSARKRSGTLTGELFF. The CDR3 DNA reads TGCAGTGCTAGAAAGCGTTCCGGGACACTCACCGGGGAGCTGTTTTTT.

The sample holds a few counts of this clonotype. CDR3: CASSSRTSSKNIQYF. CDR3 sequence (DNA): TGTGCCAGCAGTTCCCGGACTAGCTCCAAAAACATTCAGTACTTC. V usage is TRBV6-4 and J usage is TRBJ2-4, with 8 positions matching TRBD2. The CDR3 extends over 15 amino acids. CDR1 MRHNA and CDR2 SNTAGT come from the germline V gene. Losses at the gene ends were 5 bases for V and 2 bases for J; bases not matched to a gene: 5.